Each of the 22 T cell receptor beta chains below was sequenced from the same sample in a study of T cell clonotyping in hematopoietic cell transplantation (dated by TCRdb to 2020 to 2022). To prepare the library, the immunoSEQ multiplex PCR assay was applied. TCRdb's version of the immuneACCESS table is confined to in-frame rearrangements and falls short of the full clone set. An unresolved V gene accounts for under half of the shortfall where checked; the remainder is of unknown origin. The table for this sample lists about 36,000 clones; about 87% of them were counted only once. Clones ranked in the top ten supply roughly 2% of the sample. Sequencing used peripheral blood mononuclear cells. The receptor set was obtained from a woman aged 35 to 49 in good health. Some clones in this sample may be carry-over from other donors' samples.

V gene TRBV28 combines with J gene TRBJ2-1, with 8 bases aligning to TRBD1. J lost 8 bases, V lost 8 bases, and 8 bases had no gene match. The length of the CDR3 is 13 residues. Per germline, CDR1 MDHEN and CDR2 SYDVKM. This chain's CDR3 is CASWAGGQDEQFF. The CDR3 coding sequence is TGTGCCAGCTGGGCAGGGGGACAGGATGAGCAGTTCTTC. Full variable domain (outside the CDR3, taken from reference TRBV28 and TRBJ2-1): DVKVTQSSRYLVKRTGEKVFLECVQDMDHENMFWYRQDPGLGLRLIYFSYDVKMKEKGDIPEGYSVSREKKERFSLILESASTNQTSMYLCASWAGGQDEQFFGPGTRLTVL.

The J gene is TRBJ2-7, the V gene TRBV5-1, with D tentatively TRBD1 (5 bases). Trimming shortened V by 0 bases and J by 4 bases, and 17 bases separated the two germline ends. The CDR3 is made up of 16 amino acids. Per the germline V gene, CDR1 is SGHRS and CDR2 is YFSETQ. The CDR3 DNA sequence: TGCGCCAGCAGCTTGGCCCAGGCGACAGAAGGGTACGAGCAGTACTTC. Translation: CASSLAQATEGYEQYF.

The CDR3 sequence: CASSFRDSSGNTIYF. The CDR3 DNA sequence: TGTGCCAGCAGCTTCCGGGACAGCTCTGGAAACACCATATATTTT. The chain combines TRBV7-2 with TRBJ1-3; 7 bases are a match to TRBD1. Trimming removed 3 bases from V and 0 bases from J; junction bases left unmatched: 2. Germline V gene data show CDR1 as SGHTA and CDR2 as FQGNSA. The CDR3 contains 15 residues.

CDR3 nucleotide sequence: TGTGCCTGGAGTGAGACGGGGGAGACCCAGTACTTC. Protein sequence: CAWSETGETQYF. The V call is TRBV30, the J call TRBJ2-5; TRBD2 is a possible D gene (5 bases). This CDR3 is 12 amino acids long. Trimming left V 1 base short and J 5 bases short, with 8 bases between. Germline CDR1 GTSNPN, CDR2 SVGIG (reference sequence).

The CDR3 region has the DNA TGTGCCAGCAGTTTTCTTGCAACTAATGAAAAACTGTTTTTT. It encodes CASSFLATNEKLFF. The V call is TRBV27, the J call TRBJ1-4; D gene unclear. V was clipped by 3 bases and J by 0 bases, with 5 bases between them. Germline loops: CDR1 MNHEY, CDR2 SMNVEV (reference sequence). The CDR3 totals 14 residues.

The V and J genes are TRBV19 and TRBJ2-1, with 9 bases identical to TRBD2. V shed 5 bases and J 4 bases; nucleotides not matched to a gene: 6. The CDR3 loop spans 15 amino acids. Germline values: CDR1 LNHDA, CDR2 SQIVND (reference sequence). CDR3 nucleotide sequence: TGTGCCAGTAGTGGGCGGGGGGGCCCTTACAATGAGCAGTTCTTC. This encodes CASSGRGGPYNEQFF.

The V and J genes are TRBV7-8 and TRBJ2-7; tentatively, D is TRBD1 or TRBD2 (5 bases each). The V end lost 6 bases, the J end lost 2 bases, and 23 bases lay between the germline ends. The CDR3 contains 17 residues. The germline V gene has CDR1 SGHVS and CDR2 FQNEAQ. CDR3 amino acids: CASRGVRSGTVTYEQYF. The DNA for the CDR3 is TGTGCCAGCAGAGGTGTCCGATCGGGGACGGTAACCTACGAGCAGTACTTC.

This clone was observed a handful of times. The V and J genes are TRBV5-1 and TRBJ1-2; no clear D. Germline values: CDR1 SGHRS, CDR2 YFSETQ. V dropped 2 bases and J dropped 0 bases, with 2 bases sitting between them. CDR3 length: 12 amino acids. This CDR3 is CASSLTNYGYTF. CDR3 nucleotides: TGCGCCAGCAGCTTAACTAACTATGGCTACACCTTC.

Only a few counts were recorded for this clone. The chain has TRBV9 and TRBJ2-1; no reliable D call. This CDR3 region has 14 residues. Per the germline V gene, CDR1 is SGDLS and CDR2 is YYNGEE. The V gene lost 3 bases and the J gene lost 8 bases, with 15 bases spanning the gap. CDR3 DNA sequence: TGTGCCAGCAGCGCGTTGGACGTATACGATGAGCAGTTCTTC. This codes for CASSALDVYDEQFF.

V is TRBV6-1 and J is TRBJ2-1; the match to TRBD2 covers 12 bases. This CDR3 contains 15 residues. The junction had 8 bases not matched to a gene; V was cut back by 5 bases and J by 9 bases. Germline CDR1 and CDR2: MNHNS and SASEGT. The chain's CDR3 is CASSSELAGGGEQFF. The CDR3 DNA sequence: TGTGCCAGCAGTAGCGAACTAGCGGGAGGCGGTGAGCAGTTCTTC.

The chain recombines TRBV5-1 with TRBJ2-7; 7 bases are shared with TRBD2. The germline V gene encodes CDR1 SGHRS and CDR2 YFSETQ. The CDR3 is 12 residues long. Unmatched junction bases numbered 4, after V lost 7 bases and J lost 3 bases. The CDR3: CASGPGGYEQYF. In nucleotides, the CDR3 is TGCGCCAGCGGGCCGGGAGGCTACGAGCAGTACTTC.

The chain uses TRBV2 and TRBJ2-3; TRBD2 matches 8 bases. In germline, CDR1 is SNHLY, CDR2 FYNNEI. This CDR3 contains 14 residues. The junction had 6 bases not matched to a gene; V was cut back by 5 bases and J by 5 bases. The CDR3, as DNA: TGTGCCAGCAGTAGGAGCGGGAGAGGAGATACGCAGTATTTT. Translated, it gives CASSRSGRGDTQYF. Looking up the rest from reference TRBV2 and TRBJ2-3 gives the full variable domain: EPEVTQTPSHQVTQMGQEVILRCVPISNHLYFYWYRQILGQKVEFLVSFYNNEISEKSEIFDDQFSVERPDGSNFTLKIRSTKLEDSAMYFCASSRSGRGDTQYFGPGTRLTVL.

The chain couples TRBV6-5 to TRBJ1-1, with D uncertain. This CDR3 contains 13 residues. V was trimmed by 10 bases and J by 3 bases, leaving 15 bases between them. The germline gives CDR1 MNHEY, CDR2 SVGAGI. CDR3 residues: CAIRRNSDTEAFF. The CDR3 DNA sequence: TGTGCCATCAGACGGAACAGTGACACTGAAGCTTTCTTT.

The CDR3 coding sequence is TGTGCCAGCACCTCGCGGGGAGCGGGAGCCCAGGGAGATACGCAGTATTTT. Translating gives CASTSRGAGAQGDTQYF. The chain joins TRBV25-1 to TRBJ2-3; 8 nucleotides agree with TRBD2. The CDR3 totals 17 residues. V lost 7 bases to trimming and J lost 5 bases; unmatched junction nucleotides: 17. Per the germline V gene, CDR1 is MGHDK and CDR2 is SYGVNS.

This chain uses TRBV6-1 with TRBJ1-4; D gene ambiguous. The CDR3 is 14 residues long. The germline gives CDR1 MNHNS, CDR2 SASEGT. V shed 4 bases and J shed 7 bases, with 13 bases lying between them. This CDR3 is CASSGEQPSEKLFF. In DNA form, the CDR3 reads TGTGCCAGCAGTGGGGAACAGCCCAGTGAAAAACTGTTTTTT.

This clone was observed once. The V and J genes are TRBV6-1 and TRBJ2-5; D unclear. The V end was cut by 0 bases, the J end by 4 bases, with 3 bases between. The CDR3 sequence is 12 residues long. CDR1 is MNHNS and CDR2 is SASEGT in the germline V gene. CDR3: CASSEATETQYF. CDR3 bases: TGTGCCAGCAGTGAAGCTACAGAGACCCAGTACTTC.

The V call is TRBV19, the J call TRBJ2-3, with TRBD2 matching 9 bases. Germline V CDR1 and CDR2: LNHDA, SQIVND (reference sequence). J lost 2 bases, V lost 7 bases, and 1 base had no gene match. This CDR3 region has 13 residues. The CDR3 region has the DNA TGTGCCAGTAAGGGACTAGCCACAGATACGCAGTATTTT. Its protein is CASKGLATDTQYF.

As for this clone: Relative to the germline gene, one junction end is altered; a read error may explain this. The chain joins TRBV5-1 to TRBJ1-2, with TRBD1 matching 7 bases. The germline gives CDR1 SGHRS, CDR2 YFSETQ. The CDR3 is 11 residues long. CDR3 loop: CASSLDGQVVF. The CDR3 DNA reads TGCGCCAGCAGCTTGGATGGACAGGTCGTCTTC.

A note on this clone: Other DNA sequences from this sample encode an identical CDR3 as well. The genes are TRBV9 and TRBJ2-7; no definite D call. Trimming cost V 0 bases and J 3 bases, with 7 bases left between them. CDR3 length: 13 amino acids. Germline values: CDR1 SGDLS, CDR2 YYNGEE. CDR3 bases: TGTGCCAGCAGCGTAGGTTTAGGCTACGAGCAGTACTTC. This translates into CASSVGLGYEQYF.

The genes are TRBV5-1 and TRBJ2-3, with 12 positions matching TRBD1. The CDR3 contains 16 residues. After removal of 4 bases from V and 5 bases from J, the junction contained 8 bases not matched to a gene. CDR1 and CDR2 from the germline V gene are SGHRS and YFSETQ. CDR3 DNA sequence: TGCGCCAGCAGCCGGGCGGGACAGGGGGCCCAAGATACGCAGTATTTT. Residues: CASSRAGQGAQDTQYF.

This chain uses TRBV28 with TRBJ1-2, with TRBD1 as a possible D gene (5 bases). V was trimmed by 7 bases and J by 3 bases, leaving 12 bases between them. Germline-derived CDR1 and CDR2 are MDHEN and SYDVKM. The CDR3 runs to 13 residues. The CDR3 DNA is TGTGCCAGCACCCGGGGGATCGACTATGGCTACACCTTC. Encoded protein: CASTRGIDYGYTF.

The chain recombines TRBV2 with TRBJ2-3, with 8 bases aligning to TRBD2. The CDR3 extends over 18 amino acids. The ends lost 6 bases at V and 6 bases at J; junction bases unmatched: 20. From germline, CDR1 is SNHLY and CDR2 FYNNEI. CDR3 coding DNA: TGTGCCAGCAGATACGGGACCGGGACTAGGGAGGGGCCGGATACGCAGTATTTT. Its translation is CASRYGTGTREGPDTQYF.